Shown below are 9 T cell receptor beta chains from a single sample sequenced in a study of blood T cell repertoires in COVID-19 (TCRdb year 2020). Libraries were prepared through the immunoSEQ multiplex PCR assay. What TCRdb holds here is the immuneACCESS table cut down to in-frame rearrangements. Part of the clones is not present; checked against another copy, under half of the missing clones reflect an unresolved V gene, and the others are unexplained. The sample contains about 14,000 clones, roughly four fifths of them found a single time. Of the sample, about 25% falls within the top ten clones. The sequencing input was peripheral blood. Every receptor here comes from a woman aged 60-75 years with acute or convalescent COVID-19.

The CDR3 region is CASSLLAGGPGEQFF. The CDR3 bases are TGTGCCAGTAGTTTACTAGCGGGAGGGCCCGGTGAGCAGTTCTTC. This chain connects TRBV19 to TRBJ2-1; TRBD2 matches at 13 bases. The trim removed 5 bases at V and 9 bases at J, leaving 7 bases unmatched. Germline V gene sequence: CDR1 LNHDA, CDR2 SQIVND (reference sequence). This CDR3 spans 15 amino acids. Using reference TRBV19 and TRBJ2-1 for the parts outside the CDR3, the full variable domain is DGGITQSPKYLFRKEGQNVTLSCEQNLNHDAMYWYRQDPGQGLRLIYYSQIVNDFQKGDIAEGYSVSREKKESFPLTVTSAQKNPTAFYLCASSLLAGGPGEQFFGPGTRLTVL.

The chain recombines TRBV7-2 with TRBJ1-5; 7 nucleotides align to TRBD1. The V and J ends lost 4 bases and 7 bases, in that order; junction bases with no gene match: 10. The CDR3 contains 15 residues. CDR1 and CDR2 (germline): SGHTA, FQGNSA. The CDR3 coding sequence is TGTGCCAGCAGCTCGACTGCCAGGGGGTACCAGCCCCAGCATTTT. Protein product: CASSSTARGYQPQHF.

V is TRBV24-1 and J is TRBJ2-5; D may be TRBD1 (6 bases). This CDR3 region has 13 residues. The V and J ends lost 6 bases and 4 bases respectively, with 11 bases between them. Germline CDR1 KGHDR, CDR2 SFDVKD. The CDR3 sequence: CATSQGSTETQYF. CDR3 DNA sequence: TGTGCCACCAGTCAGGGGTCAACAGAGACCCAGTACTTC.

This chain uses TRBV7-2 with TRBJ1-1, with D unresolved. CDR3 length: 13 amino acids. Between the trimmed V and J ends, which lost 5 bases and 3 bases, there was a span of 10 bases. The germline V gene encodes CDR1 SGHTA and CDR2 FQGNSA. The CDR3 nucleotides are TGTGCCAGCAGCACCCAGGTTCACACTGAAGCTTTCTTT. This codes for CASSTQVHTEAFF.

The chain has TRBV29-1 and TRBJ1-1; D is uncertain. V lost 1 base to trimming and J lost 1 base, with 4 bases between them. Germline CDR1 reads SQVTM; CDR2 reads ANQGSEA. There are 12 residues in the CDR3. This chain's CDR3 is CSVEGRNTEAFF. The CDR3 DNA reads TGCAGCGTTGAAGGGAGGAACACTGAAGCTTTCTTT.

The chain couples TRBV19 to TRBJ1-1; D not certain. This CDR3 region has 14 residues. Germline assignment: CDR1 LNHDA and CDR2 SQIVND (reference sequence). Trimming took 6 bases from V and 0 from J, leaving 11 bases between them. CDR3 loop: CASSYSRMNTEAFF. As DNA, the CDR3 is TGTGCCAGTAGCTACAGCCGGATGAACACTGAAGCTTTCTTT.

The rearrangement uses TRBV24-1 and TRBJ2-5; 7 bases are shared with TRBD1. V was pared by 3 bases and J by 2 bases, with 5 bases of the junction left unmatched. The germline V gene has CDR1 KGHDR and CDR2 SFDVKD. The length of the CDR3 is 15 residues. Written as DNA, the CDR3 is TGTGCCACCAGTGATACAGGGGCGTTTCAAGAGACCCAGTACTTC. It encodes CATSDTGAFQETQYF.

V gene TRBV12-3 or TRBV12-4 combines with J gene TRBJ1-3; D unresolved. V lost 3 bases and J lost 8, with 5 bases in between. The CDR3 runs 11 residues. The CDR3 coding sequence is TGTGCCAGCAGTTTCCTCGACACCATATATTTT. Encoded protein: CASSFLDTIYF.

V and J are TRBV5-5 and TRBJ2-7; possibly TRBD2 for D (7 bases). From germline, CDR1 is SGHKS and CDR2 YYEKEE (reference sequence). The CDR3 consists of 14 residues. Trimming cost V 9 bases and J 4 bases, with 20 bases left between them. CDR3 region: CAMRPGGQAYEQYF. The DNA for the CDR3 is TGTGCCATGAGGCCCGGGGGGCAGGCATACGAGCAGTACTTC.